This is a list of T cell receptor beta chains from one sample in a study of blood T cell repertoires in COVID-19. Some clones are missing from TCRdb's copy, which holds only in-frame ones; the method was immunoSEQ multiplex PCR. The profile shows tens of thousands of clones, 76% of them singletons. The sample taken for sequencing was peripheral blood. These TCRs come from a man in his 70s with active or convalescent COVID-19. Each CDR3 is given with its conserved first and last residue.

CDR3aa | j_gene | v_gene
CASSPGQATNEKLFF | TRBJ1-4 | TRBV5-1
CSVDRGNNYGYTF | TRBJ1-2 | TRBV29-1
CASSPRQGGDSYGYTF | TRBJ1-2 | TRBV19
CASSRRQGGVDGYTF | TRBJ1-2 | TRBV19
CSVGVGLAVGDTQYF | TRBJ2-3 | TRBV29-1
CASSYRTGGNSPLHF | TRBJ1-6 | TRBV6-5
CASSPIQGRQETQYF | TRBJ2-5 | TRBV28
CASSIQVSETQYF | TRBJ2-5 | TRBV18
CASKGWQFNEKLFF | TRBJ1-4 | TRBV2
CASTRDIGNTIYF | TRBJ1-3 | TRBV12-3/TRBV12-4
CASSQTSGYEQYF | TRBJ2-7 | TRBV3-1/TRBV3-2
CASSATGTSGYNEQFF | TRBJ2-1 | TRBV9
CASSPLGGSLHF | TRBJ1-6 | TRBV9
CASSVRDTIYF | TRBJ1-3 | TRBV2
CASSPGGLSSYEQYF | TRBJ2-7 | TRBV4-1
CASSQARLRGADTQYF | TRBJ2-3 | TRBV4-1
CSVKQGLNTEAFF | TRBJ1-1 | TRBV29-1
CAWSVGSGANVLTF | TRBJ2-6 | TRBV30
CASSPRSPAGDTEAFF | TRBJ1-1 | TRBV18
CASSERGYRDTDTQYF | TRBJ2-3 | TRBV2
CASQGELRTEAFF | TRBJ1-1 | TRBV28
CASSDPSNIQYF | TRBJ2-4 | TRBV25-1
CASSGQGPSPLHF | TRBJ1-6 | TRBV27
CASSTGLAGPGGQYF | TRBJ2-3 | TRBV5-1
CASSPDSNQPQHF | TRBJ1-5 | TRBV5-4
CASSRPGRYTF | TRBJ1-2 | TRBV4-1
CASSPFVRSSYEQYF | TRBJ2-7 | TRBV19
CASILRGGADTQYF | TRBJ2-3 | TRBV2
CASQVRQGAGEQYF | TRBJ2-7 | TRBV6-5
CASSATSGGGPDTQYF | TRBJ2-3 | TRBV2
CASSGTGDTEAFF | TRBJ1-1 | TRBV19
CASRPGGGNTIYF | TRBJ1-3 | TRBV6-5
CASSLLDRGAGELFF | TRBJ2-2 | TRBV28
CASSLVPGGTYEQYF | TRBJ2-7 | TRBV7-9
CATLRGTGELFF | TRBJ2-2 | TRBV19
CASSQTGGRDTQYF | TRBJ2-3 | TRBV4-1
CAWSRGNYGYTF | TRBJ1-2 | TRBV30
CASSQQTTKETQYF | TRBJ2-5 | TRBV4-2
CSVAGTGGTEAFF | TRBJ1-1 | TRBV29-1
CASSRGGDTQYF | TRBJ2-3 | TRBV7-2
CASSQGETGGTEAFF | TRBJ1-1 | TRBV6-5
CASSEMGGARATDTQYF | TRBJ2-3 | TRBV6-1
CASISRSEAFF | TRBJ1-1 | TRBV19
CASSSRTGGNEKLFF | TRBJ1-4 | TRBV6-6
CASSSLIAGANVLTF | TRBJ2-6 | TRBV18
CAARGGAYEQFF | TRBJ2-1 | TRBV2
CASSQVAGGQWEQFF | TRBJ2-1 | TRBV3-1/TRBV3-2
CASSLRGGATNEKLFF | TRBJ1-4 | TRBV5-1
CASSPPGLTGYGYTF | TRBJ1-2 | TRBV18
CASDRTLNTGELFF | TRBJ2-2 | TRBV2
CASSLGRDEKLFF | TRBJ1-4 | TRBV5-1
CASSDPGVGQPQHF | TRBJ1-5 | TRBV2
CASRQGYQETQYF | TRBJ2-5 | TRBV10-2
CASLAGNNSPLHF | TRBJ1-6 | TRBV2
CAWGRTGEEKLFF | TRBJ1-4 | TRBV30
CASSLQGAGLGSNQPQHF | TRBJ1-5 | TRBV19
CAWSLAGGLPGEQFF | TRBJ2-1 | TRBV30
CASSLAGRSSTDTQYF | TRBJ2-3 | TRBV5-1
CASSEGAQNGYTF | TRBJ1-2 | TRBV2
CASLLAGSPYEQYF | TRBJ2-7 | TRBV30